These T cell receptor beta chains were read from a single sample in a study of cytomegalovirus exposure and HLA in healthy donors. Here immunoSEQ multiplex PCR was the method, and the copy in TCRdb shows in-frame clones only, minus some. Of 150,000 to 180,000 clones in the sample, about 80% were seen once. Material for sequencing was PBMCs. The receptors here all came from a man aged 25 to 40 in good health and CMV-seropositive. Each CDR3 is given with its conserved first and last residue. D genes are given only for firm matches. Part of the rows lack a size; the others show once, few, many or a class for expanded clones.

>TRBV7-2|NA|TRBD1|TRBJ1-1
TGTGCCAGCAGCTTGGCGGGACAGGAGAACACTGAAGCTTTCTTT
CASSLAGQENTEAFF
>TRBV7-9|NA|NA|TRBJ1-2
TGTGCCAGCAGCTTAGACAGGGCGGATGGCTACACCTTC
CASSLDRADGYTF
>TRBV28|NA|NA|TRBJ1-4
TGTGCCAGCAGTTTACTGCAGGGGAATGAAAAACTGTTTTTT
CASSLLQGNEKLFF
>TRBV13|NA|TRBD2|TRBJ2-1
TGTGCCAGCAGCATAGGGACTAGCGGGAGCTACAATGAGCAGTTCTTC
CASSIGTSGSYNEQFF
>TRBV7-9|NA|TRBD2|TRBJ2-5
TGTGCCAGCAGCTTAGAACTAGCGCGTGAGCAGTACTTC
CASSLELAREQYF
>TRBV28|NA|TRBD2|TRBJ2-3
TGTGCCAGCAGTATTAGCGGGAGGGTCGATACGCAGTATTTT
CASSISGRVDTQYF
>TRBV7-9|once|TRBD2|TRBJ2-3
TGTGCCAGCAGCTTAGGGCTAGCGGCTAACACAGATACGCAGTATTTT
CASSLGLAANTDTQYF
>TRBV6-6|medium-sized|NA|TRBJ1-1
TGCTCCTGCGCGAACACTGAAGCTTTCTTT
CSCANTEAFF
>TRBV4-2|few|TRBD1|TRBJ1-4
TGTGCCAGCAGCCAAGAACCCGGGACAGCTAATAATGAAAAACTGTTTTTT
CASSQEPGTANNEKLFF
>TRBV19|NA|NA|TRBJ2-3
TGTGCCAGTAGTATTGGAGGGTTCGGGACAGATACGCAGTATTTT
CASSIGGFGTDTQYF
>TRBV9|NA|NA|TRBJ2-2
TGTGCCAGCAGCGTAGAACCCGGGGGTCCGGGCACCGGGGAGCTGTTTTTT
CASSVEPGGPGTGELFF
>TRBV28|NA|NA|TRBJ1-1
TGTGCCAGCAGTTTACCTCATACTCCGGAGAGAGCTTTCTTT
CASSLPHTPERAFF
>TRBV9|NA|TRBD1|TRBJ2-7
TGTGCCAGCAGCGTAGGGGAAGGGGGCATGTACGAGCAGTACTTC
CASSVGEGGMYEQYF
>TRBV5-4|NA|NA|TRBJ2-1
TGTGCCAGCACCCTGTGGAGGGGCGGGTCCAATGAGCAGTTCTTC
CASTLWRGGSNEQFF
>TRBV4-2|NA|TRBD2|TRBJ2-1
TGTGCCAGCAGCTTGGGGGGACAGACTAGCGGGAGTAATGAGCAGTTCTTC
CASSLGGQTSGSNEQFF
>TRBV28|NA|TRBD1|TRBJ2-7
TGTGCCAGCAGTAACCAAGGGGGCGGTATCTACGAGCAGTACTTC
CASSNQGGGIYEQYF
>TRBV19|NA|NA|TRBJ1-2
TGTGCCAGTCAAAGAGGCGGGGCTAACTATGGCTACACCTTC
CASQRGGANYGYTF
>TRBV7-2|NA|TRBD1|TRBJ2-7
TGTGCCAGCAGCCCGGACAGGGCTGGTTACGAGCAGTACTTC
CASSPDRAGYEQYF
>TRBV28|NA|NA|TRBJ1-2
TGTGCCAGCAGTCTCGACAGTAACTATGGCTACACCTTC
CASSLDSNYGYTF
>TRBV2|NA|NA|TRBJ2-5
TGTGCCAGGGGAGCGGACCAAGAGACCCAGTACTTC
CARGADQETQYF
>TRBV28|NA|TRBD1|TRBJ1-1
TGTGCCAGCAGTTTTTCAGGGGGTGCTGTGAACACTGAAGCTTTCTTT
CASSFSGGAVNTEAFF
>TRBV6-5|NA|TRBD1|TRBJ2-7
TGTGCCAGCAGTAGAGGGACAGGTTACTACGAGCAGTACTTC
CASSRGTGYYEQYF
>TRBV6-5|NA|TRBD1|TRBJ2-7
TGTGCCAGCAGTCGTACCGGGACAGGGTACGGCGAGCAGTACTTC
CASSRTGTGYGEQYF
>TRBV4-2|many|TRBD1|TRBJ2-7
TGTGCCAGCAGCCCGGGACAGGGGGCCCCCTACGAGCAGTACTTC
CASSPGQGAPYEQYF
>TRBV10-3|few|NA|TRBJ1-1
TGTGCCACCTCCCCAGGGTTAGACACTGAAGCTTTCTTT
CATSPGLDTEAFF
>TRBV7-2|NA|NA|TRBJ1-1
TGTGCCAGCAGCTTAGAGACAGCCAGTAACACTGAAGCTTTCTTT
CASSLETASNTEAFF
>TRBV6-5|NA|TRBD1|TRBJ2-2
TGTGCCAGCAGGACTCCGCAGGGGGCTGTCGGGGAGCTGTTTTTT
CASRTPQGAVGELFF
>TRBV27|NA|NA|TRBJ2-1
TGTGCCAGCACTTGGCAGGCCGACGCCAATGAGCAGTTCTTC
CASTWQADANEQFF
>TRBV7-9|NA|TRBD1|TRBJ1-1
TGTGCCAGCAGCTCACAGGGGGGTCGGAACACTGAAGCTTTCTTT
CASSSQGGRNTEAFF
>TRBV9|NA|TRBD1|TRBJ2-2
TGTGCCAGCAGTTCAAGGGACAGATACGGGGAGCTGTTTTTT
CASSSRDRYGELFF
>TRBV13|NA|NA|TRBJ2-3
TGTGCCAGCAGCTTAGGGTCTCTTTCCGATACGCAGTATTTT
CASSLGSLSDTQYF